Shown below are 5 T cell receptor beta chains from a single sample sequenced in a study of early T cells in non-severe SARS-CoV-2 infection (dated by TCRdb to about 2021). Preparation of the library involved 5' RACE. The instrument was a NextSeq 500. Using fastp at Q25 and MiXCR, TCRdb reprocessed the public reads and kept productive beta chains. Records with the same CDR3 protein are collapsed into one entry carrying the most frequent genes and DNA. Within this sample are about 69,000 distinct CDR3 sequences, with about 9% of them counted one time only. The ten largest make up under 7% of the sample. Material for sequencing was whole blood. These receptors were taken from an adult who was a healthcare worker with PCR-confirmed SARS-CoV-2 infection or an uninfected control (not recorded which).

This clonotype occurred many times. The V gene is TRBV6-6, the J gene TRBJ2-3; D uncertain. The CDR3 is made up of 16 amino acids. The germline V gene has CDR1 MNHNY and CDR2 SVGAGI (reference sequence). V was shortened by 7 bases and J by 2 bases, with 19 bases between the two germline ends. The CDR3, as DNA: TGTGCCAGCACCGCCAGAGACCGAGACCACACAGATACGCAGTATTTT. Protein product: CASTARDRDHTDTQYF.

This clonotype came up a few times. The gene calls are TRBV10-3 and TRBJ1-5; D is perhaps TRBD1 (6 bases). Per germline, CDR1 ENHRY and CDR2 SYGVKD. This CDR3 contains 16 residues. Trimming stripped 4 bases from V and 1 base from J, with 14 bases between. In DNA, the CDR3 is TGTGCCATCAGTGGAGGGACAAGGGCAAGCAATCAGCCCCAGCATTTT. This encodes CAISGGTRASNQPQHF.

This clonotype was recorded many times. The gene calls are TRBV20-1 and TRBJ2-1; D possibly uses TRBD1 or TRBD2 (5 bases each). There are 14 residues in the CDR3. CDR1 and CDR2 (germline): DFQATT, SNEGSKA (reference sequence). Trimming stripped 8 bases from V and 2 bases from J, with 16 bases between. The CDR3 sequence is CSFNREGTYNEQFF. For the CDR3, the DNA is TGCAGTTTCAACCGAGAGGGGACCTACAATGAGCAGTTCTTC.

This clonotype has a handful of counts. This chain connects TRBV11-2 to TRBJ2-2, with D perhaps matching TRBD2 (7 bases). Germline V gene sequence: CDR1 SGHAT, CDR2 FQNNGV. The CDR3 loop spans 15 amino acids. V lost 4 bases to trimming and J lost 7 bases, with 16 bases between them. The CDR3 reads CASSWTAGKSGELFF. The CDR3 DNA reads TGTGCCAGCAGCTGGACAGCGGGGAAAAGCGGGGAGCTGTTTTTT.

This clonotype came up many times. V is TRBV25-1 and J is TRBJ1-4, with 11 bases identical to TRBD1. In germline, CDR1 is MGHDK, CDR2 SYGVNS. V was pared by 3 bases and J by 8 bases, with 8 bases of the junction left unmatched. This CDR3 spans 16 amino acids. The CDR3 is CASSDPPGQGDEKLFF. CDR3 nucleotides: TGTGCCAGCAGTGACCCACCGGGACAGGGGGACGAAAAACTGTTTTTT.